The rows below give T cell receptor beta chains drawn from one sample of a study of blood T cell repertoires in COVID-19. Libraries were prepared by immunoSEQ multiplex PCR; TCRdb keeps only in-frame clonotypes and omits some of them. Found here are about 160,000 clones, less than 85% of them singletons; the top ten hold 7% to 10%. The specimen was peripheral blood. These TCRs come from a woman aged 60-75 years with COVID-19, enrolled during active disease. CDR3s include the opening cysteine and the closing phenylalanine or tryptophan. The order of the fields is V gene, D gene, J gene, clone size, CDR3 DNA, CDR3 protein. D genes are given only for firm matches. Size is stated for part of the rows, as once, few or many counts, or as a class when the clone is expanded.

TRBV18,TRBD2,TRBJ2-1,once,TGTGCCAGCTCGGACAGGGACCCTGGGACTAGCGGGACGACTGAGCAGTTCTTC,CASSDRDPGTSGTTEQFF
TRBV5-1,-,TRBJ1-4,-,TGCGCCAGCAGCTTGGAAGGGGGAGTGGGAGAAAAACTGTTTTTT,CASSLEGGVGEKLFF
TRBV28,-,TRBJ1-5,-,TGTGCCAGCAGTTTGGGGGGAGTCGGTCAGCCCCAGCATTTT,CASSLGGVGQPQHF
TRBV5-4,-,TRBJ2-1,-,TGTGCCAGCAGCGGTGACATCTACAATGAGCAGTTCTTC,CASSGDIYNEQFF
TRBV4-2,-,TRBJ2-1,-,TGTGCCAGCAGCCAAGATACTTCTCGCCCCTACAATGAGCAGTTCTTC,CASSQDTSRPYNEQFF
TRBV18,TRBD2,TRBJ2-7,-,TGTGCCAGCTCACCCGTACTAGCGGGGGGGACCTACGAGCAGTACTTC,CASSPVLAGGTYEQYF
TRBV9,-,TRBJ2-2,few,TGTGCCAGCAGCGTAGTTGGGCAGGGCCCCAACGGGGAGCTGTTTTTT,CASSVVGQGPNGELFF
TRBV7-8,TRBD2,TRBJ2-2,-,TGTGCCAGCAGCGCCCCGGGACTAGCGGGAGTCGGAACCGGGGAGCTGTTTTTT,CASSAPGLAGVGTGELFF
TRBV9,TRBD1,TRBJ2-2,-,TGTGCCAGCAGGGACCGCTCAGGGGGCGCGAACACCGGGGAGCTGTTTTTT,CASRDRSGGANTGELFF
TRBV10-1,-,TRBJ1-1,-,TGCGCCAGCAGCCGTGGGGGGGAGAACACTGAAGCTTTCTTT,CASSRGGENTEAFF
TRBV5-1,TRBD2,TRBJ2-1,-,TGCGCCAGCAGTGATTTTAGCGGGGGCGGGGCGGGCAATGAGCAGTTCTTC,CASSDFSGGGAGNEQFF
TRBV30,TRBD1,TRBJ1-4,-,TGTGCCTGGAATGGGGGGACAGGGGGCGAAAAACTGTTTTTT,CAWNGGTGGEKLFF
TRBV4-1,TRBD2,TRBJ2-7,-,TGCGCCAGCAGCCAGGGGGCGGCTAGCGGGAGTCACGAGCAGTACTTC,CASSQGAASGSHEQYF
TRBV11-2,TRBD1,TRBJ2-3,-,TGTGCCAGCAGCATGTTCCGGGACAGCCGCCCAGATACGCAGTATTTT,CASSMFRDSRPDTQYF